The clone carrying this T cell receptor beta chain was recorded once. Its antigen remains unknown. The V gene lost 5 bases and the J gene lost 7 bases, with 20 bases spanning the gap. This CDR3 has 16 residues. Germline V gene sequence: CDR1 MDHEN, CDR2 SYDVKM. The entry originates in a study of cytomegalovirus exposure and HLA in healthy donors. The study's findings and limits: The finding came from a later analysis; first-cohort TCR clusters tended to co-occur in the roughly 110 validation repertoires.

While the first cohort had 600 to 800 subjects, the donors belonged to the separate validation cohort of roughly 130 subjects. Method: immunoSEQ multiplex PCR; TCRdb's copy keeps in-frame clones and lacks some. The table has fewer than 300,000 clones, around 89% seen once. The chain carries TRBV28 and TRBJ2-2; tentative D call: TRBD2 (5 bases). The sequence came from a young woman in good health and CMV-seronegative. Sequencing used PBMCs. CDR3: CASSPLGRAPNGELFF. The CDR3 coding sequence is TGTGCCAGCAGTCCCCTAGGGCGGGCCCCCAACGGGGAGCTGTTTTTT.